Below, one T cell receptor beta chain is given with its context. Its antigen is unknown. Indicated time point: newly diagnosed, previously untreated cHL patient sample. The study compared against PBMCs from newly diagnosed, untreated classical Hodgkin lymphoma. The germline CDR1 and CDR2 sequences are SQVTM and ANQGSEA. V was clipped by 7 bases and J by 11 bases, with 14 bases between them. The CDR3 totals 10 residues. This entry comes from a study of PD-1 blockade in classical Hodgkin lymphoma. Regarding the study as a whole: At baseline, newly diagnosed patients reportedly showed less TCR diversity than healthy donors. Reasons behind the repertoire differences stay unclear, perhaps disease activity or earlier therapy.

Clones were sequenced by immunoSEQ multiplex PCR, and TCRdb holds only the in-frame ones, with some missing. The sample consists of about 25,000 clones, over 85% of them appearing once. The chain employs TRBV29-1 and TRBJ1-1; D call uncertain. Material for sequencing was peripheral blood mononuclear cells (PBMCs). This sequence originates from a human donor with classical Hodgkin lymphoma. The CDR3: CSAGNSGAFF. The CDR3 nucleotides read TGCAGCGCCGGGAATTCGGGGGCTTTCTTT.